A single sample is the source of the 6 T cell receptor beta chains below, sequenced in a study of T cell responses to AZD1222 COVID-19 vaccine. Produced via immunoSEQ multiplex PCR; TCRdb's table is partial and in-frame only. Of 84,000 or so clones in the sample, roughly nine tenths were seen once. The sequenced sample was peripheral blood, obtained on day 0 of AZD1222 vaccination. These receptors all stem from an adult in good health.

A single count supports this clone. V usage is TRBV12-3 or TRBV12-4 and J usage is TRBJ1-5; 9 nucleotides match TRBD1. The CDR3 runs 13 residues. J was trimmed by 2 bases and V by 9 bases; bases with no gene match: 2. The DNA of the CDR3 is TGTGCCAGTAGACAGGGGGGCAATCAGCCCCAGCATTTT. Translating gives CASRQGGNQPQHF.

V and J are TRBV10-1 and TRBJ2-6, with TRBD1 identical over 7 bases. This CDR3 region has 16 residues. CDR1 and CDR2 (germline): WNHNN, SYGVQD (reference sequence). J gave up 0 bases and V 4 bases, and 3 bases lay outside the gene matches. The CDR3 spells CASSAGTASGANVLTF. DNA of the CDR3: TGCGCCAGCAGTGCCGGGACAGCCTCTGGGGCCAACGTCCTGACTTTC.

The chain couples TRBV6-5 to TRBJ2-1, with 12 bases identical to TRBD2. This CDR3 spans 13 amino acids. Trimming at V came to 8 bases and at J to 7 bases, leaving 3 bases not matched to a gene. Germline loops: CDR1 MNHEY, CDR2 SVGAGI. CDR3 loop: CASASGGENEQFF. The CDR3 nucleotides read TGTGCCAGCGCTAGCGGGGGGGAAAATGAGCAGTTCTTC.

The genes are TRBV4-1 and TRBJ2-5; D may be TRBD2 (6 bases). The CDR3 totals 14 residues. V was cut by 4 bases and J by 5 bases, with 14 bases left in between. Germline V gene lookup returns CDR1 MGHRA and CDR2 YSYEKL. The CDR3, as DNA: TGCGCCAGCAGCCCGGGACTTCTGAGGGAGACCCAGTACTTC. This encodes CASSPGLLRETQYF.

The rearrangement links TRBV3-1 (or the pseudogene TRBV3-2) to TRBJ2-7; TRBD2 agrees at 9 bases. The V gene's germline CDR1 is LGHDT and CDR2 YNNKEL (reference sequence). This CDR3 spans 13 amino acids. V dropped 6 bases and J dropped 4; count of bases not matched to a gene: 4. The CDR3 DNA follows: TGTGCCAGCAGTTCTAGCGGGATGTACGAGCAGTACTTC. It encodes CASSSSGMYEQYF.

This clone was observed once. The chain employs TRBV10-2 and TRBJ1-6, with D tentatively TRBD1 (6 bases). Trimming took off 0 bases at V and 9 bases at J, with 12 bases between the two ends. Germline CDR1 is WSHSY and CDR2 is SAAADI. The CDR3 is 15 amino acids. The CDR3 DNA sequence: TGCGCCAGCAGTGAGTCTTGGGGGCTTAGTTCACCCCTCCACTTT. Translated: CASSESWGLSSPLHF.